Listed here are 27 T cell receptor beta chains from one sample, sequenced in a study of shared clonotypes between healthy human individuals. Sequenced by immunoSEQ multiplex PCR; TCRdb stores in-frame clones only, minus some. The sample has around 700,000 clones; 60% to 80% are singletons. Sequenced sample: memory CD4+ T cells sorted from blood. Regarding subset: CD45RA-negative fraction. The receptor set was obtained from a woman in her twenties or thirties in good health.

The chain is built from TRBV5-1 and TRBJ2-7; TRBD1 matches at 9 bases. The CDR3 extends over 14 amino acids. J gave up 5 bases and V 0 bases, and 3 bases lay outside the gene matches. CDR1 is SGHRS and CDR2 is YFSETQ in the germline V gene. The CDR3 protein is CASSLVGQGNEQYF. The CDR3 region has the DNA TGCGCCAGCAGCTTGGTCGGACAGGGGAACGAGCAGTACTTC.

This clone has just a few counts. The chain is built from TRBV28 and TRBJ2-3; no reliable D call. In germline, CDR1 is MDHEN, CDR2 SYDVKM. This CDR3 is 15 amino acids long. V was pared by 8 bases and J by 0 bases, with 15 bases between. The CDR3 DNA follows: TGTGCCAGCCCGCCCCCTGTGTTTAGCACAGATACGCAGTATTTT. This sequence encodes CASPPPVFSTDTQYF.

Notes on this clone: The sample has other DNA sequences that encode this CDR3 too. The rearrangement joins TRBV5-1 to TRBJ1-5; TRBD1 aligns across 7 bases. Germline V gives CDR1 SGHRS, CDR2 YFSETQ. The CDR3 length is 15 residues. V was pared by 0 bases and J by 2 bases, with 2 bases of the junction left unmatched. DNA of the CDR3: TGCGCCAGCAGCTTGGAAGGGGGCGGCAATCAGCCCCAGCATTTT. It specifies CASSLEGGGNQPQHF.

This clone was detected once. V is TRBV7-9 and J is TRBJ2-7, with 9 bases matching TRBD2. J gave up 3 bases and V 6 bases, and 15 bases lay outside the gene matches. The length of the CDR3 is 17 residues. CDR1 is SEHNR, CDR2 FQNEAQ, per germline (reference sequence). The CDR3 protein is CASRAGLAGAGYYEQYF. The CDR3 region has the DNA TGTGCCAGCAGGGCTGGGTTAGCGGGAGCCGGGTACTACGAGCAGTACTTC. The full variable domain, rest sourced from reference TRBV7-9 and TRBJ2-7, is DTGVSQNPRHKITKRGQNVTFRCDPISEHNRLYWYRQTLGQGPEFLTYFQNEAQLEKSRLLSDRFSAERPKGSFSTLEIQRTEQGDSAMYLCASRAGLAGAGYYEQYFGPGTRLTVT.

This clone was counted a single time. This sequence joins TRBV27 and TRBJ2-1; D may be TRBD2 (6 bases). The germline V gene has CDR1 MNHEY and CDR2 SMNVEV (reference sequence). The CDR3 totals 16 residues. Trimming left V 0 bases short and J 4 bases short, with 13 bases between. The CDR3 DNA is TGTGCCAGCAGTTTATCCCTAGCGACCACGTACAATGAGCAGTTCTTC. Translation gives CASSLSLATTYNEQFF.

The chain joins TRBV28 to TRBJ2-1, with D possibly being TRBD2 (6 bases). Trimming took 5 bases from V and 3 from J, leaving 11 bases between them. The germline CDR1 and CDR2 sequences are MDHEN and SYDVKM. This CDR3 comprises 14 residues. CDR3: CASSGREFYNEQFF. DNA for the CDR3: TGTGCCAGCAGTGGACGGGAGTTCTACAATGAGCAGTTCTTC.

This chain's CDR3 is CASSRVGFDEQFF. Written as DNA, the CDR3 is TGCGCCAGCAGTCGGGTGGGGTTTGATGAGCAGTTCTTC. The genes are TRBV5-1 and TRBJ2-1; no definite D call. Per the germline V gene, CDR1 is SGHRS and CDR2 is YFSETQ. The length of the CDR3 is 13 residues. Trimming removed 5 bases from V and 8 bases from J, with 14 bases in between.

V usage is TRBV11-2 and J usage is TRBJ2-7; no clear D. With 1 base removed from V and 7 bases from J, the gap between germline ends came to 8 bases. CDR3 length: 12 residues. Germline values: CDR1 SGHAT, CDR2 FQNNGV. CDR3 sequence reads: CASSLGRLEQYF. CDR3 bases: TGTGCCAGCAGCTTAGGCCGCCTGGAGCAGTACTTC.

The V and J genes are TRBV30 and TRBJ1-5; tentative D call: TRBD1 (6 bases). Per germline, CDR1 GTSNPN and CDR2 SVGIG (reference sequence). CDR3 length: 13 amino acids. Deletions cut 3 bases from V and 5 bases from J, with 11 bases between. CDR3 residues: CAWSTGRDQPQHF. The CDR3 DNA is TGTGCCTGGAGCACAGGGCGCGATCAGCCCCAGCATTTT.

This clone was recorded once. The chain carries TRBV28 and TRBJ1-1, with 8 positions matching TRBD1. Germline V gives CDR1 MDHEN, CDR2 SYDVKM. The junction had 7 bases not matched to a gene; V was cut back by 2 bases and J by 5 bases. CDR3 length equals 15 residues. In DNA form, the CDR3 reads TGTGCCAGCAGTTTAGGCCGGACAGGGAGAACTGAAGCTTTCTTT. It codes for CASSLGRTGRTEAFF.

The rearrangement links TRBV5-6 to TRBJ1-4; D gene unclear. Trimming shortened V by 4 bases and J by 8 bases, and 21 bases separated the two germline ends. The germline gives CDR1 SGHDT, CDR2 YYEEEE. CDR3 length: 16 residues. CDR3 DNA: TGTGCCAGCAGCACCGGACGGACGGACCCAAGGGAAAAACTGTTTTTT. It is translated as CASSTGRTDPREKLFF.

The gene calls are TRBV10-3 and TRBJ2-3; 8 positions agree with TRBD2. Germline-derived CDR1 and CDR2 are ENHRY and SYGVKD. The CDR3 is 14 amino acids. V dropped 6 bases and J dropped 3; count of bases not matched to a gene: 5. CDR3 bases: TGTGCCATCAGCGAACCGGGAGGGACAGATACGCAGTATTTT. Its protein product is CAISEPGGTDTQYF.

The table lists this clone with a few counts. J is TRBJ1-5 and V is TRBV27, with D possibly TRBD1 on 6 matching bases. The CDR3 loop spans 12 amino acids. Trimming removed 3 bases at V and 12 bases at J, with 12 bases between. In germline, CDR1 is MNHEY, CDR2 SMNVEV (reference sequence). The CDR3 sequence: CASSFLGQSQHF. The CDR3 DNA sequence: TGTGCCAGCAGTTTCTTAGGACAGAGCCAGCATTTT.

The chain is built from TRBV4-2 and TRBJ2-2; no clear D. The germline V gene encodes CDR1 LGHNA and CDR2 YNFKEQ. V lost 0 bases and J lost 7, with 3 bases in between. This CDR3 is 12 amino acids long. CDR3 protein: CASSQDIGELFF. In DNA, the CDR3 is TGTGCCAGCAGCCAAGATATCGGGGAGCTGTTTTTT.

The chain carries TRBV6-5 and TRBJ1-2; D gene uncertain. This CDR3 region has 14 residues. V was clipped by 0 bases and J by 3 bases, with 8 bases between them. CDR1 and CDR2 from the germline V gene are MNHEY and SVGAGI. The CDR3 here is CASSYSGPDYGYTF. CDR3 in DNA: TGTGCCAGCAGTTACTCCGGACCCGACTATGGCTACACCTTC.

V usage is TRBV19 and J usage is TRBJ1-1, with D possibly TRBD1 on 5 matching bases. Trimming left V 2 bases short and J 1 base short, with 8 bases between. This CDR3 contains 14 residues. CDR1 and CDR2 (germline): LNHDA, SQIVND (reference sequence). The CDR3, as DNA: TGTGCCAGTAGTATAACTGGGGCGAACACTGAAGCTTTCTTT. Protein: CASSITGANTEAFF.

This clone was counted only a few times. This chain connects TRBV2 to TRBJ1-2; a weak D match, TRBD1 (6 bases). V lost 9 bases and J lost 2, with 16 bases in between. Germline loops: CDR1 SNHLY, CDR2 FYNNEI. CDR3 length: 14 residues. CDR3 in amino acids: CASPRGGQNYGYTF. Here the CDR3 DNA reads TGTGCCAGTCCCCGGGGGGGGCAGAACTATGGCTACACCTTC.

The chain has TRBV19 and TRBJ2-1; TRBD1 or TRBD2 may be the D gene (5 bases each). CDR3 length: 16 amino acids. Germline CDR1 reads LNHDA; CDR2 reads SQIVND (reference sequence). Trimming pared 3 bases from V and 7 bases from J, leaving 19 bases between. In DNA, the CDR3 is TGTGCCAGTAGTATGGCGATCGGGACGAACTTGAATGAGCAGTTCTTC. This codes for CASSMAIGTNLNEQFF.

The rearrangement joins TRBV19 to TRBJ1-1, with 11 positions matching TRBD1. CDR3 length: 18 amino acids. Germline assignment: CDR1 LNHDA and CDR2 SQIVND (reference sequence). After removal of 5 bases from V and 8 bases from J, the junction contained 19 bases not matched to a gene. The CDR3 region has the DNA TGTGCCAGTAGTGACCCCAGGACAGGGGGCCATCACGTAAAGGAAGCTTTCTTT. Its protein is CASSDPRTGGHHVKEAFF.

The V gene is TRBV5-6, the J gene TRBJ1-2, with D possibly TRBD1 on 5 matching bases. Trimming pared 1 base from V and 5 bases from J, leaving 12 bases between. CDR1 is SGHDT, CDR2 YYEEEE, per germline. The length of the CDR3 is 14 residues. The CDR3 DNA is TGTGCCAGCAGCTTGATGGAGGGGTCTTATGGCTACACCTTC. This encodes CASSLMEGSYGYTF.

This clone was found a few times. The CDR3 bases are TGTGCCAGCAGCCTCTCTCCGGCGGGGTCCTATGGCTACACCTTC. Translating gives CASSLSPAGSYGYTF. This rearrangement joins TRBV5-5 to TRBJ1-2; no definite D call. The CDR3 consists of 15 residues. V lost 4 bases to trimming and J lost 4 bases, with 17 bases between them. Germline assignment: CDR1 SGHKS and CDR2 YYEKEE (reference sequence).

Written as DNA, the CDR3 is TGTGCCTGGAGTCAAGGGCCCTACGAGCAGTACTTC. Encoded protein: CAWSQGPYEQYF. The V and J genes are TRBV30 and TRBJ2-7; no definite D call. Trimming took off 2 bases at V and 2 bases at J, with 7 bases between the two ends. CDR3 length: 12 residues. Germline lookup yields CDR1 GTSNPN and CDR2 SVGIG (reference sequence).

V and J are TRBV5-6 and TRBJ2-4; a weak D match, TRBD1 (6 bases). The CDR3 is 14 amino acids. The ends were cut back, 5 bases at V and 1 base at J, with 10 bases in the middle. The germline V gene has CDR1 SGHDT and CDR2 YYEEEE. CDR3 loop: CASRAGVAKNIQYF. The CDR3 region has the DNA TGTGCCAGCAGGGCAGGGGTGGCCAAAAACATTCAGTACTTC.

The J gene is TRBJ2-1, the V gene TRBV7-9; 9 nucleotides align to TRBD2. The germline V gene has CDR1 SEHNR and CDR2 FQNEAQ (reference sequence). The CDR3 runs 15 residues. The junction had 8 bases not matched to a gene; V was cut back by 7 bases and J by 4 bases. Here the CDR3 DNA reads TGTGCCAGCAACCCCCGGCTAGCGGGGTACAATGAGCAGTTCTTC. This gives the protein CASNPRLAGYNEQFF.

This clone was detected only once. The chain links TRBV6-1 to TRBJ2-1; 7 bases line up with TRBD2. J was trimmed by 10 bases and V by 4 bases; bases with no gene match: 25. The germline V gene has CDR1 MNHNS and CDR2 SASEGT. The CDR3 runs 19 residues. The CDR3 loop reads CASSAMTLGASGKEGEQFF. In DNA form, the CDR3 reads TGTGCCAGCAGTGCCATGACCCTGGGCGCCAGCGGGAAAGAGGGCGAGCAGTTCTTC.

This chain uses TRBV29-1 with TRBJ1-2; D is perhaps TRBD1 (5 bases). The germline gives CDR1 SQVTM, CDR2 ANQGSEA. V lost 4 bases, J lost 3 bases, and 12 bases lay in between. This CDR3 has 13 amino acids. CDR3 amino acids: CSVAQGSYYGYTF. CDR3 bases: TGCAGCGTTGCCCAGGGTTCGTACTATGGCTACACCTTC.

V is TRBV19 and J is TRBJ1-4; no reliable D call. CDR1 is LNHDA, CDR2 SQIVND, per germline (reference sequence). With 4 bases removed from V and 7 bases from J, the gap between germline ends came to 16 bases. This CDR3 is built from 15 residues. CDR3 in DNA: TGTGCCAGTAGTACCGCCGGCCTGAGGTCTGAAAAACTGTTTTTT. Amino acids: CASSTAGLRSEKLFF.